The 6 T cell receptor beta chains presented below share a single source sample, sequenced in a study of CD8 T cells in Susac syndrome. With random hexamers, reverse transcription was performed on roughly 0.5 to 1 ug of RNA. A single record per CDR3 protein comes from TCRdb applying MiXCR to the immunoSEQ multiplex PCR reads. The top ten hold 0.1% of the sample, which has approximately 190,000 distinct CDR3 sequences, approximately 94% seen once. The sample taken for sequencing was CD4+ T cells from PBMCs. These receptors all stem from a human donor in good health.

The V and J genes are TRBV19 and TRBJ1-5; D is uncertain. Trimming left V 5 bases short and J 1 base short, with 15 bases between. Germline CDR1 reads LNHDA; CDR2 reads SQIVND (reference sequence). The CDR3 is made up of 16 amino acids. The CDR3 reads CASSSTLLRSNQPQHF. CDR3 DNA sequence: TGTGCCAGTAGTTCCACCCTTCTAAGGAGCAATCAGCCCCAGCATTTT.

The chain recombines TRBV2 with TRBJ1-6; D is possibly TRBD1 (6 bases). This CDR3 has 13 residues. V lost 5 bases and J 10 bases, leaving 12 bases between the germline ends. The germline gives CDR1 SNHLY, CDR2 FYNNEI. CDR3 in amino acids: CASSKNRDSPLHF. The CDR3 nucleotides read TGTGCCAGCAGTAAAAACAGGGACTCACCCCTCCACTTT.

V and J are TRBV29-1 and TRBJ1-2, with 8 bases matching TRBD1. V was clipped by 8 bases and J by 8 bases; unmatched bases: 31. Germline CDR1 SQVTM, CDR2 ANQGSEA. There are 19 residues in the CDR3. The CDR3: CSPSRGDWTGWRGALGYTF. The CDR3 DNA reads as TGCAGCCCCTCCCGTGGGGACTGGACAGGGTGGAGAGGGGCGTTGGGCTACACCTTC.

V gene TRBV30 combines with J gene TRBJ1-2; D is ambiguous. Trimming removed 7 bases at V and 4 bases at J, with 22 bases between. Germline CDR1 and CDR2: GTSNPN and SVGIG (reference sequence). The CDR3 totals 15 residues. CDR3 sequence (DNA): TGTGCCTCGATCTCGACACGCCGGGTGGCCTATGGCTACACCTTC. It encodes CASISTRRVAYGYTF.

The chain couples TRBV6-5 to TRBJ2-3; maybe TRBD1 (6 bases). Germline loops: CDR1 MNHEY, CDR2 SVGAGI. The CDR3 totals 16 residues. V was pared by 0 bases and J by 3 bases, with 13 bases between. In nucleotides, the CDR3 is TGTGCCAGCAGTTACTCTACAGGGTTAGGTACAGATACGCAGTATTTT. It specifies CASSYSTGLGTDTQYF.

The chain joins TRBV6-7 to TRBJ1-6; D gene ambiguous. TRBV6-7 is identified as an open reading frame with a role that is uncertain. V was pared by 0 bases and J by 3 bases, with 15 bases between. The CDR3 covers 18 residues. CDR3 sequence (DNA): TGTGCCAGCAGTTACTCGAAGGATAAACTCATCTATAATTCACCCCTCCACTTT. Protein sequence: CASSYSKDKLIYNSPLHF.